Listed here are 18 T cell receptor beta chains from one sample, sequenced in a study of type 1 and type 2 diabetes patients. PCR was run on genomic DNA. Amplification of the beta chain CDR3 used 30 forward and 13 reverse multiplex primers. From the multiplex PCR reads, TCRdb called clonotypes with MiXCR, one entry per CDR3 protein. Of 270,000 or so distinct CDR3 sequences in the sample, around 50% were seen once. The sequenced sample consisted of peripheral blood mononuclear cells (PBMCs). The receptors derive from a young man with type 2 diabetes.

Only one count was recorded for this clonotype. V gene TRBV4-3 combines with J gene TRBJ2-4; no clear D. The V gene's germline CDR1 is LGHNA and CDR2 YSLEER. Trimming stripped 1 base from V and 8 bases from J, with 9 bases between. CDR3 length: 13 residues. The CDR3 region has the DNA TGCGCCAGCAGCCAAGTCGGTGGGGACATTCAGTACTTC. It specifies CASSQVGGDIQYF.

The chain couples TRBV13 to TRBJ1-5; tentatively, D is TRBD1 (5 bases). The germline V gene has CDR1 PRHDT and CDR2 FYEKMQ (reference sequence). The CDR3 covers 13 residues. Trimming took off 3 bases at V and 6 bases at J, with 9 bases between the two ends. CDR3 protein: CASSLRGVQPQHF. CDR3 coding DNA: TGTGCCAGCAGCTTGAGGGGTGTTCAGCCCCAGCATTTT.

This clonotype was found a few times. The rearrangement links TRBV7-2 to TRBJ2-3; D is possibly TRBD2 (6 bases). CDR1 and CDR2 from the germline V gene are SGHTA and FQGNSA. V was shortened by 4 bases and J by 0 bases, with 8 bases between the two germline ends. The CDR3 is made up of 14 amino acids. The DNA of the CDR3 is TGTGCCAGCAGCTCGGGACTTAGCACAGATACGCAGTATTTT. Translating it yields CASSSGLSTDTQYF.

This clonotype was picked up a small number of times. The rearrangement joins TRBV19 to TRBJ2-7; D gene ambiguous. V was cut by 1 base and J by 3 bases, with 10 bases left in between. This CDR3 region has 14 residues. Germline values: CDR1 LNHDA, CDR2 SQIVND (reference sequence). This CDR3 reads CASSIGTGLYEQYF. The CDR3 DNA reads as TGTGCCAGTAGTATAGGGACCGGCCTCTACGAGCAGTACTTC.

There are a few counts of this clonotype. The chain carries TRBV20-1 and TRBJ2-5; 7 bases map to TRBD2. The CDR3 is 15 residues long. With 1 base clipped from V and 2 bases from J, the junction kept 7 bases outside the gene matches. Looked up from germline, CDR1 is DFQATT and CDR2 is SNEGSKA (reference sequence). The CDR3 nucleotides are TGCAGTGCTAGAGGGACTAGGAGCGCACAAGAGACCCAGTACTTC. It encodes CSARGTRSAQETQYF.

This chain links TRBV14 with TRBJ2-7; D might be TRBD1 or TRBD2, each matching 6 bases. Looked up from germline, CDR1 is SGHDN and CDR2 is FVKESK. The germline V and J ends were trimmed by 0 bases and 7 bases, with 10 bases remaining between them. The CDR3 has 13 amino acids. CDR3 nucleotides: TGTGCCAGCAGCCAAGATCGGGGGCGGGAGCAGTACTTC. The encoded protein is CASSQDRGREQYF. The full variable domain, completed using reference TRBV14 and TRBJ2-7, is EAGVTQFPSHSVIEKGQTVTLRCDPISGHDNLYWYRRVMGKEIKFLLHFVKESKQDESGMPNNRFLAERTGGTYSTLKVQPAELEDSGVYFCASSQDRGREQYFGPGTRLTVT.

This clonotype was seen more than once but under ten times. An end of the junction does not agree with germline; a read error may underlie this. J is TRBJ2-7 and V is TRBV4-1; 7 nucleotides match TRBD1. Germline CDR1 MGHRA, CDR2 YSYEKL. The CDR3 runs 13 residues. CDR3 residues: CASSRQGPYEQYF. The CDR3 DNA follows: TGTGCCAGTAGTAGACAGGGACCCTACGAGCAGTACTTC.

The rearrangement uses TRBV12-3 or TRBV12-4 and TRBJ1-2; maybe TRBD1 (6 bases). V was trimmed by 7 bases and J by 2 bases, leaving 11 bases between them. The CDR3 consists of 13 residues. CDR3 in DNA: TGTGCCAGCACCAGACAGGAAAACTATGGCTACACCTTC. The encoded protein is CASTRQENYGYTF.

This clonotype was seen more than once but under ten times. The chain joins TRBV4-3 to TRBJ1-2, with D uncertain. The length of the CDR3 is 13 residues. Looked up from germline, CDR1 is LGHNA and CDR2 is YSLEER. Trimming removed 2 bases at V and 7 bases at J, with 11 bases between. CDR3 amino acids: CASSQLGSSGYTF. The CDR3, as DNA: TGCGCCAGCAGCCAATTGGGCAGCTCTGGCTACACCTTC.

Only a few counts were recorded for this clonotype. This chain links TRBV12-3 or TRBV12-4 with TRBJ2-7, with a weak D call TRBD1 (6 bases). The CDR3 loop spans 12 amino acids. The V gene lost 8 bases and the J gene lost 3 bases, with 11 bases spanning the gap. CDR3 nucleotide sequence: TGTGCCAGCTCACAAGGGGGCTACGAGCAGTACTTC. Translation: CASSQGGYEQYF.

Turning to this clonotype: Its ends do not fully match the called genes, so a read error is possible. The CDR3 loop reads CASSPEAGGVLNTGEPFF. CDR3 bases: TGCGCCAGCAGCCCGGAAGCGGGAGGGGTCCTTAACACCGGGGAGCCGTTTTTT. The rearrangement joins TRBV5-1 to TRBJ2-2; TRBD2 aligns across 10 bases. Germline lookup yields CDR1 SGHRS and CDR2 YFSETQ. CDR3 length equals 18 residues.

The chain has TRBV20-1 and TRBJ2-7, with TRBD1 matching 8 bases. The CDR3 runs to 15 residues. V lost 3 bases to trimming and J lost 1 base; unmatched junction nucleotides: 8. The germline CDR1 and CDR2 sequences are DFQATT and SNEGSKA (reference sequence). CDR3 in DNA: TGCAGTGCTAGCGTCGACAGGGGACCATCCTACGAGCAGTACTTC. Translation: CSASVDRGPSYEQYF.

The gene calls are TRBV27 and TRBJ1-2; D might be TRBD1 (5 bases). This CDR3 is 13 amino acids long. Germline V gene data show CDR1 as MNHEY and CDR2 as SMNVEV (reference sequence). Between the trimmed V and J ends, which lost 8 bases and 1 base, there was a span of 11 bases. The CDR3 DNA reads TGTGCCAGCGGGCTGGGGGATAACTATGGCTACACCTTC. It codes for CASGLGDNYGYTF.

The CDR3 nucleotides are TGTGCCACCAGTGGGACAGGGGTAGGGTCACCCCTCCACTTT. Translation gives CATSGTGVGSPLHF. The chain employs TRBV24-1 and TRBJ1-6; 9 bases fit TRBD1. After removal of 5 bases from V and 10 bases from J, the junction contained 5 bases not matched to a gene. The CDR3 runs to 14 residues. Germline CDR1 KGHDR, CDR2 SFDVKD.

In the case of this clonotype: As the CDR3 is not closed by the conserved phenylalanine or tryptophan, this likely results from a read error. The chain combines TRBV19 with TRBJ1-2; D gene unclear. The germline V gene has CDR1 LNHDA and CDR2 SQIVND (reference sequence). V dropped 6 bases and J dropped 1 base, with 9 bases sitting between them. The length of the CDR3 is 13 residues. The DNA for the CDR3 is TGTGCCAGTAGCACAGTGATTAACTATGGCTACACCCTC. Amino acids: CASSTVINYGYTL.

J is TRBJ2-5 and V is TRBV12-3 or TRBV12-4; D might be TRBD2 (6 bases). The tail of the sequence fits TRBJ2-1 better, so the J call may be wrong. The CDR3 has 18 amino acids. For the CDR3, the DNA is TGTGCCAGCAGACGATGGACGCCGGGACTCCCAGGATACAATGAGCAGTTCTTC. Translation gives CASRRWTPGLPGYNEQFF.

For the CDR3, the DNA is TGTGCCAGCAGTTACTCCAGATCCCATGGCTACACCTTC. It codes for CASSYSRSHGYTF. This chain joins TRBV6-5 and TRBJ1-2; D ambiguous. V shed 0 bases and J shed 6 bases, with 8 bases lying between them. The CDR3 sequence is 13 residues long. Germline values: CDR1 MNHEY, CDR2 SVGAGI.

The sample holds a few counts of this clonotype. The V and J genes are TRBV20-1 and TRBJ2-1; the D gene is possibly TRBD2 (6 bases). CDR1 is DFQATT and CDR2 is SNEGSKA in the germline V gene (reference sequence). This CDR3 is built from 18 residues. V was cut by 6 bases and J by 1 base, with 25 bases left in between. DNA of the CDR3: TGCAGTGCAAACCTCCCCATCGCGGGAAGGGTGTCCTACAATGAGCAGTTCTTC. Translated, it gives CSANLPIAGRVSYNEQFF.